This T cell receptor beta chain was sequenced during a study of type 1 regulatory T cells. Study background: T-allo10 is an in vitro-generated, Tr1-enriched CD4 T cell product specific for alloantigen.

About this clonotype: Its antigen is still unknown.

Graft donor-derived T-allo10 cells were described as host-alloantigen-specific, anergic, and alloantigen-specifically suppressive. TCRdb fed the reads into MiXCR, producing one record per CDR3 protein. Of more than 20,000 distinct CDR3 sequences in the sample, 72% were seen once. The CDR3 loop spans 15 amino acids. The V gene's germline CDR1 is MDHEN and CDR2 SYDVKM. Trimming pared 1 base from V and 4 bases from J, leaving 10 bases between. The specimen was cultured T cells, either the whole culture or a sorted T cell fraction (not recorded which). Regarding subset: Tr1-enriched cell product generated in vitro against host alloantigens. The TCR was taken from a human donor in good health. The chain combines TRBV28 with TRBJ2-2; D possibly corresponds to TRBD1 (6 bases). The DNA for the CDR3 is TGTGCCAGCAGTTTATCACAGGGAAGCACCGGGGAGCTGTTTTTT. This translates into CASSLSQGSTGELFF.